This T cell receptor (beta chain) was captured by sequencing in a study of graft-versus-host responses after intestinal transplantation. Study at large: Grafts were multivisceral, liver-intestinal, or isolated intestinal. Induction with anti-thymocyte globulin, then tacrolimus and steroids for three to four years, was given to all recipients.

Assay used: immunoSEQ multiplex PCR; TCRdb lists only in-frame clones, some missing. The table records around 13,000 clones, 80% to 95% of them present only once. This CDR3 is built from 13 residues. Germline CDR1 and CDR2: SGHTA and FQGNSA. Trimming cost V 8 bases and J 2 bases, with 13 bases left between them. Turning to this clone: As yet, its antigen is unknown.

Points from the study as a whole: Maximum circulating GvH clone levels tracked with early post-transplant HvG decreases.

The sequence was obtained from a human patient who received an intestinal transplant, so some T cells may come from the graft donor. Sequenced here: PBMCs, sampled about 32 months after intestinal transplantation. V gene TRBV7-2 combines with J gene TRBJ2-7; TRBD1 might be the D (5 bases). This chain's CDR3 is CASCPGFTYEQYF. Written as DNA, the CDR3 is TGTGCCAGCTGTCCAGGGTTTACCTACGAGCAGTACTTC.